This T cell receptor beta chain came from a study of blood T cell repertoires in COVID-19. The overall study: The United States, Italy and Spain were the sources of the acute and convalescent COVID-19 samples. Sample material is recorded as cDNA or gDNA derived from T cells, B-cell-depleted T cells, or PBMCs.

This clone was counted a single time. Trimming took 5 bases from V and 9 from J; bases not matched to a gene: 17. CDR1 is PRHDT, CDR2 FYEKMQ, per germline (reference sequence). The CDR3 is 16 residues long. Under the authors' procedure: Reference gene primer amplification gave estimated nucleated cell counts. The data were produced by immunoSEQ multiplex PCR, yet TCRdb's version contains in-frame clones alone and is incomplete. The V and J calls and clone size come from that table; D and trimming were worked out from the DNA. Found here are about 230,000 clones, 70% to 90% of them singletons; the top ten hold around 1%.

The source of this sequence is a man in his forties or fifties with acute or convalescent COVID-19. The V gene is TRBV13, the J gene TRBJ2-7; 9 bases fit TRBD2. The sample consisted of peripheral blood. The chain's CDR3 is CASSAWGAGGKAGQYF. As DNA, the CDR3 is TGTGCCAGCAGCGCCTGGGGAGCGGGGGGAAAGGCGGGGCAGTACTTC.